The rows below give T cell receptor beta chains drawn from one sample of a study of shared clonotypes between healthy human individuals. Clones were read by immunoSEQ multiplex PCR, and TCRdb kept only the in-frame ones, dropping some. The sample carries roughly 490,000 clones, 65% to 80% recorded once. Sequencing input: PBMCs. Receptors were obtained from a woman aged 40-49 years in good health. Some clones in this sample may be carry-over from other donors' samples. Each CDR3 is given with its conserved first and last residue. The D gene is left open where the match is weak. Clone size is shown for a subset of rows, as once, few, many or a class of expanded clone.

J: TRBJ1-5; V: TRBV4-1; D: TRBD1; size: .; CDR3: CASSQEVVSTGRVTDQPQHF; DNA: TGCGCCAGCAGCCAAGAAGTGGTCTCGACAGGGAGGGTGACGGATCAGCCCCAGCATTTT
J: TRBJ2-1; V: TRBV5-1; D: .; size: .; CDR3: CASSLAPDKTSLEQFF; DNA: TGCGCCAGCAGCTTGGCCCCCGACAAAACTAGTCTTGAGCAGTTCTTC
J: TRBJ2-1; V: TRBV28; D: .; size: .; CDR3: CASRGVISYNEQFF; DNA: TGTGCCAGCAGGGGGGTAATCTCCTACAATGAGCAGTTCTTC
J: TRBJ2-7; V: TRBV10-2; D: .; size: .; CDR3: CASSKPNYREQYF; DNA: TGCGCCAGCAGTAAACCCAACTACCGCGAGCAGTACTTC
J: TRBJ2-7; V: TRBV2; D: .; size: .; CDR3: CASSEAPRNPYEQYF; DNA: TGTGCCAGCAGTGAAGCGCCACGGAACCCATACGAGCAGTACTTC
J: TRBJ1-2; V: TRBV28; D: .; size: .; CDR3: CASRVRLSPWSCYTF; DNA: TGTGCCAGCAGGGTAAGGCTGTCCCCTTGGAGCTGCTACACCTTC
J: TRBJ2-7; V: TRBV10-3; D: TRBD1; size: .; CDR3: CATLPGTGGNEQYF; DNA: TGTGCCACCCTCCCCGGGACAGGGGGCAACGAGCAGTACTTC
J: TRBJ2-1; V: TRBV19; D: .; size: .; CDR3: CASRGAGTLNEQFF; DNA: TGTGCCAGCCGAGGGGCAGGGACCCTCAATGAGCAGTTCTTC
J: TRBJ1-5; V: TRBV7-2; D: .; size: once; CDR3: CASSPSTNQPQHF; DNA: TGTGCCAGCAGCCCCAGTACCAATCAGCCCCAGCATTTT
J: TRBJ2-7; V: TRBV5-6; D: TRBD2; size: many; CDR3: CASSEGLAGWPPEQYF; DNA: TGTGCCAGCAGCGAGGGACTAGCGGGATGGCCGCCCGAGCAGTACTTC
J: TRBJ2-4; V: TRBV13; D: TRBD1; size: .; CDR3: CASSSTGGFGNIQYF; DNA: TGTGCCAGCAGCTCAACAGGGGGCTTCGGGAACATTCAGTACTTC
J: TRBJ2-3; V: TRBV5-1; D: .; size: few; CDR3: CASSLVVGGTDTQYF; DNA: TGCGCCAGCAGCTTGGTGGTGGGAGGCACAGATACGCAGTATTTT
J: TRBJ1-4; V: TRBV15; D: TRBD1; size: .; CDR3: CATSRIGTGNEKLFF; DNA: TGTGCCACCAGCAGGATCGGGACAGGGAATGAAAAACTGTTTTTT
J: TRBJ2-1; V: TRBV11-3; D: TRBD1; size: once; CDR3: CASTKGTGSNEQFF; DNA: TGTGCCAGCACCAAAGGGACAGGGAGTAATGAGCAGTTCTTC
J: TRBJ2-4; V: TRBV27; D: .; size: .; CDR3: CASSSPGGGEDIQYF; DNA: TGTGCCAGCAGTTCCCCAGGGGGGGGAGAAGACATTCAGTACTTC
J: TRBJ1-4; V: TRBV4-1; D: TRBD1; size: few; CDR3: CASSRAGTGHEKLFF; DNA: TGCGCCAGCAGCCGAGCCGGGACAGGGCATGAAAAACTGTTTTTT
J: TRBJ2-5; V: TRBV5-1; D: TRBD1; size: once; CDR3: CASSLAGQGQETQYF; DNA: TGCGCCAGCAGCTTGGCAGGACAGGGCCAAGAGACCCAGTACTTC
J: TRBJ1-2; V: TRBV30; D: TRBD1; size: .; CDR3: CAWSRDRGSDYGYTF; DNA: TGTGCCTGGAGCCGGGACAGGGGGTCGGACTATGGCTACACCTTC
J: TRBJ1-2; V: TRBV2; D: TRBD1; size: many; CDR3: CASSERDRSDGYTF; DNA: TGTGCCAGCAGTGAAAGGGACAGGAGCGATGGCTACACCTTC
J: TRBJ2-7; V: TRBV21-1; D: .; size: .; CDR3: CASSKDRSRSYEQYF; DNA: TGTGCCAGCAGCAAAGATCGTAGCCGCTCCTACGAGCAGTACTTC
J: TRBJ1-1; V: TRBV21-1; D: .; size: .; CDR3: CASSKVGRTEAFF; DNA: TGTGCCAGCAGCAAAGTAGGAAGAACTGAAGCTTTCTTT
J: TRBJ2-3; V: TRBV9; D: .; size: .; CDR3: CASSAGFLLPQATQYF; DNA: TGTGCCAGCAGCGCAGGGTTTTTGTTACCCCAAGCTACGCAGTATTTT
J: TRBJ2-7; V: TRBV19; D: .; size: once; CDR3: CASRGTSVHEQYF; DNA: TGTGCCAGCCGGGGCACGAGTGTACACGAGCAGTACTTC
J: TRBJ2-5; V: TRBV2; D: TRBD1; size: .; CDR3: CASSGQGARETQYF; DNA: TGTGCCAGCAGTGGGCAGGGGGCAAGAGAGACCCAGTACTTC
J: TRBJ1-1; V: TRBV9; D: TRBD1; size: .; CDR3: CASSGRQGRYTEAFF; DNA: TGTGCCAGCAGCGGCAGACAGGGACGTTACACTGAAGCTTTCTTT
J: TRBJ2-3; V: TRBV2; D: .; size: .; CDR3: CASRDRLSTDTQYF; DNA: TGTGCCAGCAGAGACAGGCTAAGCACAGATACGCAGTATTTT
J: TRBJ1-5; V: TRBV27; D: TRBD1; size: .; CDR3: CASSSLGRGRMSNQPQHF; DNA: TGTGCCAGCAGTTCCCTCGGAAGGGGGCGAATGTCCAATCAGCCCCAGCATTTT